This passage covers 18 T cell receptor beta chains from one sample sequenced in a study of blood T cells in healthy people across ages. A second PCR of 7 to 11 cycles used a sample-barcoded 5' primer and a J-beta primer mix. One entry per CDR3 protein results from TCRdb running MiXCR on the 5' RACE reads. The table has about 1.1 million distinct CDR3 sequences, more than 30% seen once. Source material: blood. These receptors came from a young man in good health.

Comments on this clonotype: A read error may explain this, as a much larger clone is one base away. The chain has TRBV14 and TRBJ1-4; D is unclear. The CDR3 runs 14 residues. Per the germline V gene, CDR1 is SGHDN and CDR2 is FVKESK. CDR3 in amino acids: CAGSQEVTNEKLFF. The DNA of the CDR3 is TGTGCCGGCAGCCAAGAGGTGACTAATGAAAAACTGTTTTTT. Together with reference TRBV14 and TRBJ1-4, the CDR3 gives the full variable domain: EAGVTQFPSHSVIEKGQTVTLRCDPISGHDNLYWYRRVMGKEIKFLLHFVKESKQDESGMPNNRFLAERTGGTYSTLKVQPAELEDSGVYFCAGSQEVTNEKLFFGSGTQLSVL.

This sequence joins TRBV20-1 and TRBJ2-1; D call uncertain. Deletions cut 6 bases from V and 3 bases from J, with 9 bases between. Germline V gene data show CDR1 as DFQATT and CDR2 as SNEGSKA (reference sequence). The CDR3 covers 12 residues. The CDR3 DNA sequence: TGCAGTGCGACCTCAGGCTACAATGAGCAGTTCTTC. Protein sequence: CSATSGYNEQFF.

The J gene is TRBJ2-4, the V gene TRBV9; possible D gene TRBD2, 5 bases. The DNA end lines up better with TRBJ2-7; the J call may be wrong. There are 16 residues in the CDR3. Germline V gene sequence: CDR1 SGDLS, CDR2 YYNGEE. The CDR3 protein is CASSVDGSGSNGEQYF. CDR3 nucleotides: TGTGCCAGCAGCGTAGATGGAAGCGGTTCTAACGGCGAGCAGTACTTC.

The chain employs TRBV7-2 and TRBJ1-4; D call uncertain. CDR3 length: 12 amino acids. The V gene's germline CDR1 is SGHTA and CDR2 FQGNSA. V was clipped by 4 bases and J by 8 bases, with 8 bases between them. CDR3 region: CASSYGREKLFF. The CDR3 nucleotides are TGTGCCAGCAGCTACGGGCGGGAAAAACTGTTTTTT. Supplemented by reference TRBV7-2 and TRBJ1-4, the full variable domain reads GAGVSQSPSNKVTEKGKDVELRCDPISGHTALYWYRQSLGQGLEFLIYFQGNSAPDKSGLPSDRFSAERTGGSVSTLTIQRTQQEDSAVYLCASSYGREKLFFGSGTQLSVL.

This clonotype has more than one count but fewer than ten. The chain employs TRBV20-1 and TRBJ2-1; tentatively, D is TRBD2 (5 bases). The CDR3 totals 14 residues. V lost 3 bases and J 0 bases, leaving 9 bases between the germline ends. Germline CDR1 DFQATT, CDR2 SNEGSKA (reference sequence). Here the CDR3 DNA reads TGCAGTGCTAGTCGCGGGCGCTCCTACAATGAGCAGTTCTTC. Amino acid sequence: CSASRGRSYNEQFF.

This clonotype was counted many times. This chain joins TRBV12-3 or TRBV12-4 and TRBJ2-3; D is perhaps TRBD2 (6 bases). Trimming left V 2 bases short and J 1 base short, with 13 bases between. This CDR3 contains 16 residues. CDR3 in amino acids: CASSLTDPGGTDTQYF. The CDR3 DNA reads TGTGCCAGCAGTTTAACGGATCCGGGAGGCACAGATACGCAGTATTTT.

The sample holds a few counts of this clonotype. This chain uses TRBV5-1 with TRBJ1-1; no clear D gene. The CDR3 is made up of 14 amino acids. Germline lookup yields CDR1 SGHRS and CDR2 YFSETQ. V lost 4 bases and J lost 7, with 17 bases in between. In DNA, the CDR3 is TGCGCCAGCAGCAAGGAGAACCTTCAAGATGAAGCTTTCTTT. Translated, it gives CASSKENLQDEAFF.

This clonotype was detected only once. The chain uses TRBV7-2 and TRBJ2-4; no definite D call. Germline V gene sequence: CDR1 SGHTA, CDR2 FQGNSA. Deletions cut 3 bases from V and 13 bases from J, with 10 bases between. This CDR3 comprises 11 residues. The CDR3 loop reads CASSLEQKQYF. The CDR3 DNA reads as TGTGCCAGCAGCTTGGAACAGAAACAGTACTTC.

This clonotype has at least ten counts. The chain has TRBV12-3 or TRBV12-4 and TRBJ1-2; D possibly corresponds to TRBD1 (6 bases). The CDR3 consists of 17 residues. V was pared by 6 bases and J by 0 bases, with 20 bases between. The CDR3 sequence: CASSSGGHLGANYGYTF. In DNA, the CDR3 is TGTGCCAGCAGCTCCGGGGGACACCTAGGAGCTAACTATGGCTACACCTTC.

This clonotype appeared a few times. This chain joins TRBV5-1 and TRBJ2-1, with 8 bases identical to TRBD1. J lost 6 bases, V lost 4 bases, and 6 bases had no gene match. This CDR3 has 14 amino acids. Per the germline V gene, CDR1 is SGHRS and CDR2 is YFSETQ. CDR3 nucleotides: TGCGCCAGCAGCCGAGAGGACAGGGCCAATGAGCAGTTCTTC. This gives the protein CASSREDRANEQFF.

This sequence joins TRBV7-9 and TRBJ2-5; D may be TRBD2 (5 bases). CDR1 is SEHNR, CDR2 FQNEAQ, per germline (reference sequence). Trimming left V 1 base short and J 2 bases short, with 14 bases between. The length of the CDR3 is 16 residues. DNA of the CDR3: TGTGCCAGCAGCTTAGGGATGCAACGGGGTCAAGAGACCCAGTACTTC. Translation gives CASSLGMQRGQETQYF. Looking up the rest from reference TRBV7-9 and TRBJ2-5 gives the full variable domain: DTGVSQNPRHKITKRGQNVTFRCDPISEHNRLYWYRQTLGQGPEFLTYFQNEAQLEKSRLLSDRFSAERPKGSFSTLEIQRTEQGDSAMYLCASSLGMQRGQETQYFGPGTRLLVL.

CDR3 amino acids: CSARDRGQGVYEQYF. The CDR3 DNA reads as TGCAGTGCTAGAGATCGCGGACAGGGAGTCTACGAGCAGTACTTC. This chain uses TRBV20-1 with TRBJ2-5; 8 bases match TRBD1. TRBJ2-7 matches the DNA end more closely, so the J call is doubtful. Per the germline V gene, CDR1 is DFQATT and CDR2 is SNEGSKA (reference sequence). The CDR3 runs to 15 residues.

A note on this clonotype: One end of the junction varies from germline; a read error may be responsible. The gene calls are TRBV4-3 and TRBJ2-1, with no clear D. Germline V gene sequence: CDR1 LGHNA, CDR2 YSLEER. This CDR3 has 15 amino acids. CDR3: CAISQDDASYNEQFF. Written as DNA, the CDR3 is TGCGCCATCAGCCAAGATGACGCCTCCTACAATGAGCAGTTCTTC.

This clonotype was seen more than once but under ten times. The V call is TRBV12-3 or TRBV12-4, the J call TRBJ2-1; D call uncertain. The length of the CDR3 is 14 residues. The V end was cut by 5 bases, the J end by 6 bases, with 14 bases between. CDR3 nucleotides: TGTGCCAGCAGTCCCGGAACTCCGCTCAATGAGCAGTTCTTC. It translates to CASSPGTPLNEQFF.

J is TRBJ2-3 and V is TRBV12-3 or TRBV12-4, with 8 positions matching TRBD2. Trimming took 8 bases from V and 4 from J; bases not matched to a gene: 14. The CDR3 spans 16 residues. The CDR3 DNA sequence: TGTGCCAGCTGGTCTCGGGAGGGCCAAGATCCAGATACGCAGTATTTT. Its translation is CASWSREGQDPDTQYF.

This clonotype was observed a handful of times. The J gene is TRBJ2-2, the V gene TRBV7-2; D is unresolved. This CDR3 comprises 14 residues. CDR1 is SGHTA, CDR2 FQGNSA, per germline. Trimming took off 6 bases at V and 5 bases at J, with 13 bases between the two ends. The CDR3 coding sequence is TGTGCCAGCAGTCCTGGACCGTCAACCGGGGAGCTGTTTTTT. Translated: CASSPGPSTGELFF.

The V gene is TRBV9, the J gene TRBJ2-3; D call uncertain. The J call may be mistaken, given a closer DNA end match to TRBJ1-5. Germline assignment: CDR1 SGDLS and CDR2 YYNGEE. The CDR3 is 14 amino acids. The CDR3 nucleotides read TGTGCCAGCAGCGTTAGTTGGAGCACAGATACGCAGCATTTT. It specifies CASSVSWSTDTQHF.

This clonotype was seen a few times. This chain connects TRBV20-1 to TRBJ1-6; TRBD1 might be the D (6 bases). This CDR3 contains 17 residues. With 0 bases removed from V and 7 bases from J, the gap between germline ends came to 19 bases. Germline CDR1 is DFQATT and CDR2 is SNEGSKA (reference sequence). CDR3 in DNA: TGCAGTGCTAGAGATTTGGTTAGGGGGGCAGAGAATTCACCCCTCCACTTT. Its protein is CSARDLVRGAENSPLHF.